Listed here are 25 T cell receptor beta chains from one sample, sequenced in a study of PD-L1 blockade in urothelial cancer. Sequencing was performed with immunoSEQ multiplex PCR; in TCRdb, only in-frame clones are kept and a portion is missing. The sample contains roughly 51,000 clones, approximately 85% of which appear only once. Time point meaning: peripheral blood 6 weeks after treatment start. The specimen comprised PBMCs, sampled around atezolizumab (anti-PD-L1) treatment. The source of these receptors is a man aged 50 to 60 with urothelial cancer.

This rearrangement joins TRBV13 to TRBJ2-7; D is ambiguous. Germline V gives CDR1 PRHDT, CDR2 FYEKMQ (reference sequence). The CDR3 length is 12 residues. Trimming shortened V by 7 bases and J by 5 bases, and 12 bases separated the two germline ends. CDR3 residues: CASTRVDHEQYF. The CDR3 DNA reads as TGTGCCAGCACTCGGGTTGATCACGAGCAGTACTTC.

The chain recombines TRBV6-6 with TRBJ2-7; TRBD1 is a possible D gene (6 bases). V was clipped by 2 bases and J by 4 bases, with 12 bases between them. Per the germline V gene, CDR1 is MNHNY and CDR2 is SVGAGI (reference sequence). The CDR3 covers 14 residues. The chain's CDR3 is CASSYPAGEYEQYF. CDR3 in DNA: TGTGCCAGCAGTTACCCAGCAGGGGAGTACGAGCAGTACTTC.

This chain connects TRBV28 to TRBJ2-1; D may be TRBD2 (6 bases). The CDR3 contains 12 residues. V lost 5 bases and J 9 bases, leaving 11 bases between the germline ends. Germline V gene data show CDR1 as MDHEN and CDR2 as SYDVKM. CDR3 amino acids: CASSVGLIEQFF. The CDR3 DNA is TGTGCCAGCAGTGTGGGACTCATTGAGCAGTTCTTC.

The chain links TRBV5-6 to TRBJ2-6; D possibly corresponds to TRBD1 (5 bases). The CDR3 length is 17 residues. Germline V gives CDR1 SGHDT, CDR2 YYEEEE. Trimming stripped 1 base from V and 0 bases from J, with 11 bases between. CDR3 nucleotide sequence: TGTGCCAGCAGCTTGCAGGGCCCCAACTCTGGGGCCAACGTCCTGACTTTC. It is translated as CASSLQGPNSGANVLTF.

This sequence joins TRBV19 and TRBJ2-6, with a weak D call TRBD1 (5 bases). Trimming stripped 4 bases from V and 4 bases from J, with 11 bases between. This CDR3 contains 15 residues. Germline-derived CDR1 and CDR2 are LNHDA and SQIVND (reference sequence). The CDR3 sequence is CASSTKGWGANVLTF. CDR3 in DNA: TGTGCCAGTAGTACAAAGGGGTGGGGGGCCAACGTCCTGACTTTC.

The count of this clone is one. The CDR3 DNA sequence: TGTGCCAGCAGTTCAGCGATCCCAGGGGGCGTAAACATTCAGTACTTC. Its translation is CASSSAIPGGVNIQYF. This chain connects TRBV6-5 to TRBJ2-4; 8 bases fit TRBD1. V lost 4 bases to trimming and J lost 6 bases; unmatched junction nucleotides: 11. Germline CDR1 is MNHEY and CDR2 is SVGAGI. The CDR3 runs to 16 residues.

V gene TRBV10-3 combines with J gene TRBJ2-2; D might be TRBD1 (5 bases). The CDR3 has 14 residues. The germline V gene has CDR1 ENHRY and CDR2 SYGVKD. V was clipped by 7 bases and J by 2 bases, with 11 bases between them. The CDR3 nucleotides read TGTGCCATCAACACCGACAGAAACACCGGGGAGCTGTTTTTT. It codes for CAINTDRNTGELFF.

The chain has TRBV14 and TRBJ2-7; 7 nucleotides agree with TRBD1. The V gene's germline CDR1 is SGHDN and CDR2 FVKESK. The CDR3 is 14 amino acids. Germline trimming cut 1 base from V and 1 base from J; bases unmatched to any gene: 1. CDR3 sequence: CASSQGGQSYEQYF. The CDR3 nucleotides are TGTGCCAGCAGCCAAGGGGGACAGTCCTACGAGCAGTACTTC.

This clone appeared a single time. The chain couples TRBV4-1 to TRBJ2-3, with TRBD2 identical over 7 bases. Germline trimming cut 4 bases from V and 6 bases from J; bases unmatched to any gene: 10. The V gene's germline CDR1 is MGHRA and CDR2 YSYEKL. The CDR3 covers 15 residues. The CDR3 spells CASSLRLAPDDTQYF. The CDR3 nucleotides are TGCGCCAGCAGCCTCCGACTAGCCCCAGACGATACGCAGTATTTT.

CDR3 DNA sequence: TGCGCCAGCACCCGAGGAGCGGGAGCCGCCTACGAGCAGTACTTC. This gives the protein CASTRGAGAAYEQYF. The chain links TRBV10-2 to TRBJ2-7; 8 nucleotides agree with TRBD2. Trimming cost V 7 bases and J 2 bases; bases outside gene matches: 10. The CDR3 length is 15 residues. Germline V gene sequence: CDR1 WSHSY, CDR2 SAAADI.

The genes are TRBV27 and TRBJ2-7, with 10 bases lining up with TRBD2. With V trimmed by 5 bases and J by 2 bases, 3 bases remained unmatched. The CDR3 is 14 amino acids. CDR1 is MNHEY, CDR2 SMNVEV, per germline (reference sequence). For the CDR3, the DNA is TGTGCCAGCAGTCCGGGACTAGCGACCTACGAGCAGTACTTC. Amino acid sequence: CASSPGLATYEQYF.

The chain has TRBV7-5 and TRBJ2-2; whether TRBD1, the table's D call, matches the DNA was not checked. TRBV7-5 is marked as a pseudogene. CDR3 length equals 17 residues. The CDR3: CARSLGFLQGSAGELFF. The CDR3 DNA is TGTGCCAGAAGCTTAGGGTTCCTTCAGGGATCAGCCGGGGAGCTGTTTTTT.

The J gene is TRBJ2-5, the V gene TRBV11-3; a weak D match, TRBD2 (6 bases). The CDR3 totals 14 residues. The germline CDR1 and CDR2 sequences are SGHNT and YENEEA. V lost 0 bases and J 4 bases, leaving 9 bases between the germline ends. The CDR3 DNA sequence: TGTGCCAGCAGCTTAGAGGGGGGTGCAGAGACCCAGTACTTC. Translation gives CASSLEGGAETQYF.

The rearrangement joins TRBV29-1 to TRBJ2-7, with TRBD1 matching over 9 bases. From germline, CDR1 is SQVTM and CDR2 ANQGSEA. After removal of 4 bases from V and 2 bases from J, the junction contained 6 bases not matched to a gene. There are 14 residues in the CDR3. Here the CDR3 DNA reads TGCAGCGTTGGGCGACAGGGGGAGGCCTACGAGCAGTACTTC. Residues: CSVGRQGEAYEQYF.

J is TRBJ2-7 and V is TRBV5-4, with 12 bases identical to TRBD1. The CDR3 loop spans 15 amino acids. The V gene end was trimmed by 3 bases and the J gene end by 13 bases; junction bases not matched to a gene: 14. The germline V gene encodes CDR1 SGHNT and CDR2 YYREEE (reference sequence). The CDR3 loop is CASSSDRDRGRARYF. In DNA form, the CDR3 reads TGTGCCAGCAGCTCGGACCGGGACAGGGGGCGAGCGAGATACTTC.

The chain is built from TRBV7-2 and TRBJ1-4; D might be TRBD1 (6 bases). This CDR3 is 15 amino acids long. Germline assignment: CDR1 SGHTA and CDR2 FQGNSA. Trimming took 5 bases from V and 8 from J, leaving 18 bases between them. The CDR3 sequence is CASSQTGTLAEKLFF. Here the CDR3 DNA reads TGTGCCAGCAGCCAAACAGGGACCCTTGCGGAAAAACTGTTTTTT.

This rearrangement joins TRBV4-3 to TRBJ2-5; D may be TRBD1 (6 bases). This CDR3 is built from 15 residues. The V and J ends lost 1 base and 2 bases respectively, with 11 bases between them. CDR1 and CDR2 (germline): LGHNA, YSLEER. CDR3: CASSQGWTDQETQYF. The CDR3 DNA reads as TGCGCCAGCAGCCAAGGCTGGACAGATCAAGAGACCCAGTACTTC.

J is TRBJ2-6 and V is TRBV28, with 10 bases fitting TRBD1. Germline CDR1 MDHEN, CDR2 SYDVKM. CDR3 length: 17 residues. Unmatched junction bases numbered 7, after V lost 7 bases and J lost 1 base. The DNA for the CDR3 is TGTGCCAGCACGCGGACAGGGGGTTGGTCTGGGGCCAACGTCCTGACTTTC. Protein product: CASTRTGGWSGANVLTF.

This rearrangement joins TRBV29-1 to TRBJ1-1, with D perhaps matching TRBD1 (5 bases). V lost 4 bases and J 1 base, leaving 10 bases between the germline ends. Germline assignment: CDR1 SQVTM and CDR2 ANQGSEA. This CDR3 contains 13 residues. CDR3 in amino acids: CSVALGGNTEAFF. The CDR3, as DNA: TGCAGCGTTGCATTGGGGGGGAACACTGAAGCTTTCTTT.

V is TRBV7-9 and J is TRBJ2-1; D gene uncertain. Trimming pared 5 bases from V and 8 bases from J, leaving 25 bases between. Germline V CDR1 and CDR2: SEHNR, FQNEAQ (reference sequence). The CDR3 runs to 17 residues. The CDR3 loop reads CASSAPPFEVFTDEQFF. The CDR3 region has the DNA TGTGCCAGCAGCGCCCCCCCGTTCGAGGTTTTTACGGATGAGCAGTTCTTC. Full variable domain (rest looked up from reference TRBV7-9 and TRBJ2-1): DTGVSQNPRHKITKRGQNVTFRCDPISEHNRLYWYRQTLGQGPEFLTYFQNEAQLEKSRLLSDRFSAERPKGSFSTLEIQRTEQGDSAMYLCASSAPPFEVFTDEQFFGPGTRLTVL.

V and J are TRBV4-2 and TRBJ1-1; 9 nucleotides agree with TRBD1. Germline V gene lookup returns CDR1 LGHNA and CDR2 YNFKEQ. V shed 3 bases, J shed 2 bases, and the junction held 4 bases outside the gene matches. The CDR3 covers 15 residues. The CDR3 bases are TGTGCCAGCAGCCAGAGACAGGGGGTAAACACTGAAGCTTTCTTT. Protein sequence: CASSQRQGVNTEAFF.

The V call is TRBV6-4, the J call TRBJ2-1, with 14 bases lining up with TRBD2. Looked up from germline, CDR1 is MRHNA and CDR2 is SNTAGT. CDR3 length equals 19 residues. Unmatched junction bases numbered 15, after V lost 2 bases and J lost 9 bases. This CDR3 is CASSDPFDRGTSGSGEQFF. The CDR3 nucleotides read TGTGCCAGCAGTGACCCCTTTGACAGGGGGACTAGCGGGAGCGGTGAGCAGTTCTTC.

The genes are TRBV6-5 and TRBJ2-7; TRBD1 might be the D (5 bases). The CDR3 contains 13 residues. In germline, CDR1 is MNHEY, CDR2 SVGAGI. V was clipped by 2 bases and J by 2 bases, with 7 bases between them. CDR3: CASSYRGTYEQYF. The DNA of the CDR3 is TGTGCCAGCAGTTACAGGGGAACCTACGAGCAGTACTTC.

This rearrangement joins TRBV2 to TRBJ1-6, with TRBD1 identical over 8 bases. Trimming took 4 bases from V and 5 from J; bases not matched to a gene: 4. There are 15 residues in the CDR3. Germline V gene sequence: CDR1 SNHLY, CDR2 FYNNEI. CDR3: CASSGGTGDNSPLHF. CDR3 sequence (DNA): TGTGCCAGCAGTGGAGGGACAGGAGATAATTCACCCCTCCACTTT.

The rearrangement joins TRBV7-2 to TRBJ1-5; TRBD1 might be the D (6 bases). CDR1 is SGHTA, CDR2 FQGNSA, per germline. Trimming left V 0 bases short and J 0 bases short, with 12 bases between. This CDR3 spans 17 amino acids. The DNA of the CDR3 is TGTGCCAGCAGCTTAGCGGAAGGGGGTTATAGCAATCAGCCCCAGCATTTT. Amino acids: CASSLAEGGYSNQPQHF.